This T cell receptor (beta chain) was retrieved from a study of T-cell reconstitution after alpha-beta-depleted transplantation in children. Unique molecular identifiers were built into the TCRbeta library. TCRdb fed the PCR reads into MiXCR, producing one record per CDR3 protein. This sample has around 22,000 distinct CDR3 sequences, with 9.5% to 13% found just once. There are many counts of this clonotype. This sequence originates from a human donor who donated a stem cell graft to a child with chronic granulomatous disease. The sequences come from PBMCs from the stem cell graft donor, collected from the stem cell graft.

CDR3 bases: TGTGCCAGCAGCCGGACAGCTCTAAGCAATCAGCCCCAGCATTTT. This translates into CASSRTALSNQPQHF. This chain connects TRBV28 to TRBJ1-5, with D possibly TRBD1 on 6 matching bases. The V gene lost 6 bases and the J gene lost 1 base, with 13 bases spanning the gap. Per germline, CDR1 MDHEN and CDR2 SYDVKM. CDR3 length: 15 residues.